The 25 T cell receptor beta chains below all came from one sample that was sequenced in a study of breast tumors, draining lymph nodes, adjacent tissues. TCRdb re-called the multiplex PCR reads with MiXCR, one entry per CDR3 protein. Of about 16,000 distinct CDR3 sequences listed, about 45% are singletons. Sequencing input: tumor-adjacent breast tissue. The source is a female donor with breast cancer. Some clones in this sample may be carry-over from other donors' samples.

In its sample, this clonotype was seen many times. The V gene is TRBV27, the J gene TRBJ2-5, with 8 nucleotides matching TRBD2. The junction had 3 bases not matched to a gene; V was cut back by 5 bases and J by 4 bases. CDR1 is MNHEY, CDR2 SMNVEV, per germline (reference sequence). The CDR3 covers 13 residues. The CDR3: CASSPLAGETQYF. The CDR3 DNA reads TGTGCCAGCAGTCCTCTAGCGGGAGAGACCCAGTACTTC.

In its sample, this clonotype was seen once. The chain recombines TRBV6-4 with TRBJ2-1, with 10 bases fitting TRBD1. This CDR3 is built from 15 residues. Unmatched junction bases numbered 6, after V lost 6 bases and J lost 4 bases. Germline CDR1 and CDR2: MRHNA and SNTAGT. The chain's CDR3 is CASSPGTGVYNEQFF. CDR3 sequence (DNA): TGTGCCAGCAGCCCCGGGACAGGGGTGTACAATGAGCAGTTCTTC.

Comments on this clonotype: One end of the junction varies from germline; a read error may be responsible. The chain employs TRBV5-1 and TRBJ1-6, with a possible D match to TRBD1 (5 bases). The CDR3 loop spans 14 amino acids. Germline CDR1 SGHRS, CDR2 YFSETQ. The CDR3 region is CASSPGPGQSPLHF. CDR3 sequence (DNA): TGTGCCAGCAGCCCAGGTCCGGGGCAGTCCCCCCTCCACTTT.

In its sample, this clonotype ranks as medium-sized. This rearrangement joins TRBV9 to TRBJ2-7; no firm D call. This CDR3 contains 14 residues. Germline assignment: CDR1 SGDLS and CDR2 YYNGEE. V lost 0 bases and J 0 bases, leaving 7 bases between the germline ends. The CDR3 protein is CASSVGSSSYEQYF. In DNA form, the CDR3 reads TGTGCCAGCAGCGTAGGTTCTAGCTCCTACGAGCAGTACTTC. The full variable domain, completed using reference TRBV9 and TRBJ2-7, is DSGVTQTPKHLITATGQRVTLRCSPRSGDLSVYWYQQSLDQGLQFLIQYYNGEERAKGNILERFSAQQFPDLHSELNLSSLELGDSALYFCASSVGSSSYEQYFGPGTRLTVT.

This clonotype is medium-sized in the sample. The chain combines TRBV11-2 with TRBJ1-2; perhaps TRBD1 as D (5 bases). V was trimmed by 1 base and J by 5 bases, leaving 8 bases between them. Germline V CDR1 and CDR2: SGHAT, FQNNGV. CDR3 length: 13 amino acids. The CDR3 here is CASSLARDYGYTF. As DNA, the CDR3 is TGTGCCAGCAGCTTAGCCAGGGATTATGGCTACACCTTC.

This clonotype is labeled as medium-sized. This chain uses TRBV5-1 with TRBJ1-2; D ambiguous. The CDR3 is 15 amino acids. Looked up from germline, CDR1 is SGHRS and CDR2 is YFSETQ. Trimming removed 0 bases at V and 2 bases at J, with 11 bases between. In DNA form, the CDR3 reads TGCGCCAGCAGCTTGGGAGTCAGGCAAAACTATGGCTACACCTTC. This gives the protein CASSLGVRQNYGYTF. The full variable domain, its missing parts supplied by reference TRBV5-1 and TRBJ1-2, is KAGVTQTPRYLIKTRGQQVTLSCSPISGHRSVSWYQQTPGQGLQFLFEYFSETQRNKGNFPGRFSGRQFSNSRSEMNVSTLELGDSALYLCASSLGVRQNYGYTFGSGTRLTVV.

This clonotype was seen only once. This rearrangement joins TRBV29-1 to TRBJ1-2; 12 bases map to TRBD1. The CDR3 spans 17 residues. Germline V gives CDR1 SQVTM, CDR2 ANQGSEA. J gave up 5 bases and V 6 bases, and 16 bases lay outside the gene matches. Here the CDR3 reads CSVPMAPGTGGKYGYTF. In DNA, the CDR3 is TGCAGCGTCCCCATGGCCCCCGGGACAGGGGGCAAATATGGCTACACCTTC.

The J gene is TRBJ1-5, the V gene TRBV5-1; D is perhaps TRBD1 (6 bases). The V gene's germline CDR1 is SGHRS and CDR2 YFSETQ. V lost 1 base, J lost 7 bases, and 12 bases lay in between. This CDR3 is built from 14 residues. CDR3 protein: CASSLTMGGQPQHF. As DNA, the CDR3 is TGCGCCAGCAGCTTGACGATGGGGGGCCAGCCCCAGCATTTT.

Notes on this clonotype: A much larger clone differs by one base, so this may be a read error. Because the CDR3 is missing its conserved closing phenylalanine or tryptophan, this is likely a read error. V is TRBV14 and J is TRBJ2-1; tentative D call: TRBD2 (6 bases). V shed 1 base and J shed 10 bases, with 11 bases lying between them. The length of the CDR3 is 13 residues. CDR1 and CDR2 (germline): SGHDN, FVKESK. In DNA form, the CDR3 reads TGTGCCAGCAGCCAAGTCGCCGCGGGAGAGCAGTTCTCC. Residues: CASSQVAAGEQFS.

This clonotype showed up many times. V gene TRBV4-3 combines with J gene TRBJ2-5; D might be TRBD1 (5 bases). The CDR3 length is 14 residues. V lost 0 bases, J lost 8 bases, and 13 bases lay in between. The germline V gene encodes CDR1 LGHNA and CDR2 YSLEER. The CDR3 DNA reads as TGCGCCAGCAGCCAAGATGCCCGTGGGGCCACCCAGTACTTC. Its protein product is CASSQDARGATQYF.

In this sample, this clonotype turned up once. The V call is TRBV20-1, the J call TRBJ2-2, with 7 nucleotides matching TRBD2. This CDR3 region has 15 residues. CDR1 DFQATT and CDR2 SNEGSKA come from the germline V gene (reference sequence). The V and J ends lost 0 bases and 4 bases, in that order; junction bases with no gene match: 5. CDR3 DNA: TGCAGTGCTAGAGAACGAAGGACTAGCACCGGGGAGCTGTTTTTT. Its translation is CSARERRTSTGELFF.

V and J are TRBV20-1 and TRBJ2-1; 9 nucleotides match TRBD2. V trimming: 0 bases; J trimming: 7 bases; junction bases outside the gene matches: 10. This CDR3 comprises 16 residues. The germline V gene has CDR1 DFQATT and CDR2 SNEGSKA (reference sequence). CDR3 in amino acids: CSARDLVAGALNEQFF. The CDR3 coding sequence is TGCAGTGCTAGAGATCTGGTAGCGGGAGCGTTAAATGAGCAGTTCTTC.

This clonotype showed up many times. The genes are TRBV6-2 or TRBV6-3 and TRBJ1-5; D is possibly TRBD1 (5 bases). CDR3 length equals 15 residues. CDR1 is MNHEY and CDR2 is SVGEGT in the germline V gene. The V end lost 5 bases, the J end lost 5 bases, and 16 bases lay between the germline ends. This CDR3 reads CASSPPTGPYQPQHF. CDR3 nucleotides: TGTGCCAGCAGTCCGCCAACAGGACCCTATCAGCCCCAGCATTTT.

The chain combines TRBV11-2 with TRBJ2-5, with TRBD2 matching 15 bases. The CDR3 totals 17 residues. Germline V CDR1 and CDR2: SGHAT, FQNNGV. J was trimmed by 4 bases and V by 5 bases; bases with no gene match: 8. The CDR3 loop reads CASSPTGLAGGGETQYF. The CDR3 DNA is TGTGCCAGCAGCCCCACGGGACTAGCGGGAGGTGGAGAGACCCAGTACTTC.

This rearrangement joins TRBV7-3 to TRBJ2-3, with 7 bases that match TRBD2. The CDR3 is 15 amino acids. V lost 1 base to trimming and J lost 2 bases; unmatched junction nucleotides: 3. Germline-derived CDR1 and CDR2 are SGHTA and FQGTGA. The CDR3 DNA reads TGTGCCAGCAGCTTAATTGGGACTATCACAGATACGCAGTATTTT. This codes for CASSLIGTITDTQYF.

This clonotype has a count of ten or more. The chain employs TRBV19 and TRBJ1-2; D is perhaps TRBD1 (6 bases). The V end was cut by 6 bases, the J end by 5 bases, with 16 bases between. Germline lookup yields CDR1 LNHDA and CDR2 SQIVND (reference sequence). There are 14 residues in the CDR3. This chain's CDR3 is CASRTEWTAYGYTF. As DNA, the CDR3 is TGTGCCAGTAGAACCGAGTGGACAGCTTATGGCTACACCTTC.

The chain uses TRBV7-2 and TRBJ1-6; no reliable D call. Germline V gene lookup returns CDR1 SGHTA and CDR2 FQGNSA. The CDR3 is 14 residues long. V lost 4 bases and J 10 bases, leaving 14 bases between the germline ends. CDR3 sequence (DNA): TGTGCCAGCAGCTCGGACTTAAGGAGGTCACCCCTCCACTTT. Amino acids: CASSSDLRRSPLHF. The complete variable domain, with remaining parts taken from reference TRBV7-2 and TRBJ1-6, reads GAGVSQSPSNKVTEKGKDVELRCDPISGHTALYWYRQSLGQGLEFLIYFQGNSAPDKSGLPSDRFSAERTGGSVSTLTIQRTQQEDSAVYLCASSSDLRRSPLHFGNGTRLTVT.

The chain links TRBV4-3 to TRBJ2-7; 7 bases line up with TRBD1. CDR1 and CDR2 from the germline V gene are LGHNA and YSLEER. The CDR3 is made up of 19 amino acids. The V segment lost 0 bases and the J segment 3 bases; nucleotides outside the gene matches: 17. In DNA form, the CDR3 reads TGCGCCAGCAGCCAAGATCCCGGGACAGCTAGAAAGGGGAGCTACGAGCAGTACTTC. Amino acid sequence: CASSQDPGTARKGSYEQYF.

This clonotype has just a few counts. The J gene is TRBJ2-3, the V gene TRBV29-1; 8 bases agree with TRBD2. Per the germline V gene, CDR1 is SQVTM and CDR2 is ANQGSEA. V shed 6 bases, J shed 2 bases, and the junction held 10 bases outside the gene matches. CDR3 length equals 15 residues. CDR3 sequence (DNA): TGCAGCGTGGACAAAGCTAGCGGGTCCACAGATACGCAGTATTTT. Its translation: CSVDKASGSTDTQYF.

This chain's CDR3 is CAVETDENTEAFF. The CDR3, as DNA: TGTGCCGTCGAGACAGACGAGAACACTGAAGCTTTCTTT. The chain combines TRBV6-1 with TRBJ1-1; D is perhaps TRBD1 (5 bases). The germline V gene has CDR1 MNHNS and CDR2 SASEGT. This CDR3 is built from 13 residues. Trimming removed 11 bases from V and 1 base from J, with 14 bases in between.

The table lists this clonotype with many counts. The V gene is TRBV6-1, the J gene TRBJ2-7, with 14 bases fitting TRBD2. The CDR3 spans 15 residues. Trimming took 5 bases from V and 3 from J; bases not matched to a gene: 3. Germline V lookup: CDR1 MNHNS, CDR2 SASEGT. The CDR3 spells CASSQGTSGSYEQYF. CDR3 nucleotides: TGTGCCAGCAGTCAAGGGACTAGCGGGAGCTACGAGCAGTACTTC.

This clonotype came up many times. This chain connects TRBV29-1 to TRBJ1-1; 7 nucleotides line up with TRBD1. CDR3 length: 13 amino acids. Unmatched junction bases numbered 7, after V lost 4 bases and J lost 5 bases. The germline V gene has CDR1 SQVTM and CDR2 ANQGSEA. CDR3 in amino acids: CSVGAQGWTEAFF. The CDR3 nucleotides read TGCAGCGTTGGGGCACAGGGGTGGACTGAAGCTTTCTTT.

This clonotype was recorded only once. V usage is TRBV5-1 and J usage is TRBJ1-3, with D possibly matching TRBD1 (6 bases). The V gene lost 0 bases and the J gene lost 0 bases, with 10 bases spanning the gap. The CDR3 contains 16 residues. From germline, CDR1 is SGHRS and CDR2 YFSETQ. CDR3 region: CASSLAGGSSGNTIYF. CDR3 coding DNA: TGCGCCAGCAGCTTGGCTGGGGGCAGCTCTGGAAACACCATATATTTT.

A word on this clonotype: A read error may be the cause here, since a much bigger clone is one base away. V gene TRBV29-1 combines with J gene TRBJ2-1, with no clear D. The V end was cut by 2 bases, the J end by 6 bases, with 5 bases between. The CDR3 covers 11 residues. Germline CDR1 reads SQVTM; CDR2 reads ANQGSEA. The CDR3 spells CSVELSNEQFF. The CDR3 nucleotides are TGCAGCGTTGAACTAAGCAATGAGCAGTTCTTC.

By sample fraction, this clonotype is medium-sized. The V gene is TRBV20-1, the J gene TRBJ2-3; D not resolved. Per germline, CDR1 DFQATT and CDR2 SNEGSKA (reference sequence). V lost 6 bases, J lost 1 base, and 8 bases lay in between. CDR3 length: 12 amino acids. The CDR3 bases are TGCAGTGCGTTAGAGGGCACAGATACGCAGTATTTT. Its translation is CSALEGTDTQYF.